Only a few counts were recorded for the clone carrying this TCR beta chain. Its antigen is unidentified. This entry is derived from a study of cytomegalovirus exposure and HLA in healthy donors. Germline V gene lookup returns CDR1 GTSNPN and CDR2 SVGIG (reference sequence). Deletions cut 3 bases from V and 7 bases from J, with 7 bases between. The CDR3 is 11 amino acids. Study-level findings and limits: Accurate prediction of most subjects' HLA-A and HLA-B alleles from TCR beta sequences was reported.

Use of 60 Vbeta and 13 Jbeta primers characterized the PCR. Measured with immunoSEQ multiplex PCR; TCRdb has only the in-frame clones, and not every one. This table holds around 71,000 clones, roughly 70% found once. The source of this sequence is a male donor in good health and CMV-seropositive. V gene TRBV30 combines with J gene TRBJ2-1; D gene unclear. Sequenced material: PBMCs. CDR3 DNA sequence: TGTGCCTGGAGGGCCATAAATGAGCAGTTCTTC. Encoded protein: CAWRAINEQFF.